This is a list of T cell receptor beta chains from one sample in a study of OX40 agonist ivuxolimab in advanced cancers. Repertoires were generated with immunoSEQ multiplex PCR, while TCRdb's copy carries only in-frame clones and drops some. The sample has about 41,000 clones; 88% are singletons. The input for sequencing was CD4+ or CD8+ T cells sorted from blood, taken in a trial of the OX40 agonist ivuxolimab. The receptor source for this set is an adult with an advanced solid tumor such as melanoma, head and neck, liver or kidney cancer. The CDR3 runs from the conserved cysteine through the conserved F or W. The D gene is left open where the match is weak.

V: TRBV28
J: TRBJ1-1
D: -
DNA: TGTGCCAGCAGTTTTCTTGATGGCGGGACTGAAGCTTTCTTT
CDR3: CASSFLDGGTEAFF

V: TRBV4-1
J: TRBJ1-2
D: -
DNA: TGCGCCAGCAGCCCTGACCGGTTAGCTAACTATGGCTACACCTTC
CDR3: CASSPDRLANYGYTF

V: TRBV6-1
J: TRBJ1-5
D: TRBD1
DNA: TGTGCCAGCATTGATCGGGGACAGGGGGATCAGCCCCAGCATTTT
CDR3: CASIDRGQGDQPQHF

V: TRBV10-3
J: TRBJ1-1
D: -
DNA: TGTGCCATCAGTGAGACCAAGGACGCTGAAGCTTTCTTT
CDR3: CAISETKDAEAFF

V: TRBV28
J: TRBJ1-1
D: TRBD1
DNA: TGTGCCAGCACTGTACCAGGGGAGGGGGCATCTGGCGTGAACACTGAAGCTTTCTTT
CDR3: CASTVPGEGASGVNTEAFF

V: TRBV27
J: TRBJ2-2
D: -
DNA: TGTGCCAGCAGTTTATCGGACACCGGGGAGCTGTTTTTT
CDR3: CASSLSDTGELFF

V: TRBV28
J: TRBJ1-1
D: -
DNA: TGTGCCAGCAGTTTCCCTGGGGGGGAGAACACTGAAGCTTTCTTT
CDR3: CASSFPGGENTEAFF

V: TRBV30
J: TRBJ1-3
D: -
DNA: TGTGCCTTCACCTTAAACACCATATATTTT
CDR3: CAFTLNTIYF

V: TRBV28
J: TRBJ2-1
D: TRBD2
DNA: TGTGCCAGCAGATTCGGGGGGGGCTATGAGCAGTTCTTC
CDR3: CASRFGGGYEQFF

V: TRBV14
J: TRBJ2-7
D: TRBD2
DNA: TGTGCCAGCAGCTCGGGCGGGAGGGGAGAGCAGTACTTC
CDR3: CASSSGGRGEQYF

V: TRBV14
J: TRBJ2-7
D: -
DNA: TGTGCCAGCAGCCGAAAACCCGGACACTCTCTCTCCCACGAGCAGTACTTC
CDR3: CASSRKPGHSLSHEQYF

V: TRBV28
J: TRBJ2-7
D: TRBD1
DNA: TGTGCCAGCAGTACGAACCGACAGGGCCTGATGACCTACGAGCAGTACTTC
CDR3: CASSTNRQGLMTYEQYF

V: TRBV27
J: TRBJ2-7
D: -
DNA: TGTGCCAGCAGTTGGGGACTCTCCTACGAGCAGTACTTC
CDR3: CASSWGLSYEQYF

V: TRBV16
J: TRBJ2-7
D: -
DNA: TGTGCCAGCAGCCAATCGGGCGAAGTGTGGGGAACCCACGAGCAGTACTTC
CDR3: CASSQSGEVWGTHEQYF

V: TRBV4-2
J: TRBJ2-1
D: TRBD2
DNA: TGTGCCAGCAGCACCGGACTAGCGGTATACAATGAGCAGTTCTTC
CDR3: CASSTGLAVYNEQFF

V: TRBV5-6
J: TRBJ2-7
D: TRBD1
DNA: TGTGCCAGCAGCTACGGGACAGGGTTTTACGAGCAGTACTTC
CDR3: CASSYGTGFYEQYF